One sample yielded the 18 T cell receptor beta chains listed below, sequenced in a study of cytomegalovirus exposure and HLA in healthy donors. PCR employed 60 Vbeta and 13 Jbeta primers. Only in-frame clones appear in the TCRdb table, and some are missing; sequencing was by immunoSEQ multiplex PCR. The sample lists over 150,000 clones; around 84% were seen once. Specimen: PBMCs. The receptors stem from a boy aged 2 to 9 in good health and CMV-seronegative.

This chain joins TRBV27 and TRBJ2-2; TRBD1 aligns across 9 bases. CDR1 MNHEY and CDR2 SMNVEV come from the germline V gene (reference sequence). V trimming: 4 bases; J trimming: 6 bases; junction bases outside the gene matches: 12. The CDR3 spans 17 residues. Written as DNA, the CDR3 is TGTGCCAGCAGTTCACGGTGGGGACAGGGCTCATCCGGGGAGCTGTTTTTT. It is translated as CASSSRWGQGSSGELFF.

As to this clone: This sample includes further DNA sequences coding for the same CDR3. V gene TRBV5-1 combines with J gene TRBJ1-2; D perhaps matches TRBD1 (5 bases). Between the trimmed V and J ends, which lost 1 base and 3 bases, there was a span of 10 bases. This CDR3 has 14 residues. CDR1 is SGHRS and CDR2 is YFSETQ in the germline V gene. CDR3 protein: CASSLRGEDYGYTF. The DNA for the CDR3 is TGCGCCAGCAGCTTGAGGGGCGAGGACTATGGCTACACCTTC.

The chain links TRBV5-5 to TRBJ2-5; D is possibly TRBD2 (6 bases). The CDR3 spans 15 residues. Germline V gene data show CDR1 as SGHKS and CDR2 as YYEKEE (reference sequence). Trimming stripped 4 bases from V and 1 base from J, with 14 bases between. CDR3 loop: CASSPEGYLQETQYF. CDR3 DNA: TGTGCCAGCAGCCCGGAGGGATACCTCCAAGAGACCCAGTACTTC.

This clone was counted only a few times. V usage is TRBV5-1 and J usage is TRBJ2-3; TRBD2 aligns across 11 bases. V lost 4 bases to trimming and J lost 4 bases; unmatched junction nucleotides: 8. The CDR3 length is 16 residues. The germline V gene encodes CDR1 SGHRS and CDR2 YFSETQ. The CDR3 is CASSALLAGVADTQYF. CDR3 nucleotide sequence: TGCGCCAGCAGCGCCCTACTAGCGGGAGTCGCAGATACGCAGTATTTT. Variable domain in full (rest from reference TRBV5-1 and TRBJ2-3): KAGVTQTPRYLIKTRGQQVTLSCSPISGHRSVSWYQQTPGQGLQFLFEYFSETQRNKGNFPGRFSGRQFSNSRSEMNVSTLELGDSALYLCASSALLAGVADTQYFGPGTRLTVL.

This chain joins TRBV6-5 and TRBJ2-3, with D possibly TRBD2 on 5 matching bases. Germline V gene sequence: CDR1 MNHEY, CDR2 SVGAGI. The CDR3 has 15 amino acids. The V gene lost 6 bases and the J gene lost 6 bases, with 19 bases spanning the gap. CDR3: CASSLMDGVKDTQYF. CDR3 sequence (DNA): TGTGCCAGCAGCTTGATGGACGGGGTCAAGGATACGCAGTATTTT.

Turning to this clone: Other nucleotide sequences in the sample specify the same CDR3. This rearrangement joins TRBV9 to TRBJ1-5; 7 bases are a match to TRBD1. The CDR3 runs 14 residues. Germline assignment: CDR1 SGDLS and CDR2 YYNGEE. V lost 0 bases and J lost 6; bases outside the gene matches: 3. The chain's CDR3 is CASSVGTGGQPQHF. CDR3 nucleotide sequence: TGTGCCAGCAGCGTAGGGACAGGCGGTCAGCCCCAGCATTTT.

This clone was observed a handful of times. V usage is TRBV28 and J usage is TRBJ1-5; 7 bases match TRBD1. The CDR3 extends over 16 amino acids. Germline values: CDR1 MDHEN, CDR2 SYDVKM. The junction had 7 bases not matched to a gene; V was cut back by 4 bases and J by 1 base. In DNA, the CDR3 is TGTGCCAGCAGTTCGGGACAGTGGGGAAGCAATCAGCCCCAGCATTTT. Translating gives CASSSGQWGSNQPQHF.

This chain connects TRBV5-1 to TRBJ2-7; TRBD1 aligns across 12 bases. The CDR3 sequence is 14 residues long. Germline V CDR1 and CDR2: SGHRS, YFSETQ. The CDR3 DNA is TGCGCCAGCAGCTCGGGGACAGGGGGCTACGGGCAGTACGTC. It yields the protein CASSSGTGGYGQYV.

This clone has only one observation. The chain combines TRBV10-1 with TRBJ2-2, with D possibly being TRBD1 (6 bases). V lost 6 bases and J lost 4, with 6 bases in between. The CDR3 extends over 12 amino acids. Per germline, CDR1 WNHNN and CDR2 SYGVQD (reference sequence). In DNA form, the CDR3 reads TGCGCCAGCAGGGACAGCACCGGGGAGCTGTTTTTT. Its translation: CASRDSTGELFF.

This clone was detected only a few times. J is TRBJ1-5 and V is TRBV4-2; 8 nucleotides align to TRBD1. Germline CDR1 reads LGHNA; CDR2 reads YNFKEQ. The CDR3 loop spans 16 amino acids. V trimming: 0 bases; J trimming: 5 bases; junction bases outside the gene matches: 6. Here the CDR3 DNA reads TGTGCCAGCAGCCAAGAGACAGGGGAAGGGTATCAGCCCCAGCATTTT. Amino acids: CASSQETGEGYQPQHF.

The chain employs TRBV7-2 and TRBJ2-7; 15 positions match TRBD2. The CDR3 has 16 residues. CDR1 is SGHTA, CDR2 FQGNSA, per germline. The J segment lost 2 bases and the V segment lost 6 bases, leaving 5 bases of the junction unmatched. This CDR3 is CASSAGLAGGPYEQYF. CDR3 DNA sequence: TGTGCCAGCAGTGCGGGACTAGCGGGAGGACCCTACGAGCAGTACTTC.

The V and J genes are TRBV28 and TRBJ2-1; tentative D call: TRBD1 (6 bases). Germline V lookup: CDR1 MDHEN, CDR2 SYDVKM. V lost 8 bases to trimming and J lost 5 bases, with 25 bases between them. This CDR3 has 17 residues. CDR3 sequence (DNA): TGTGCCAGCTGCCTCAAATTGGGGGCCCGACCTAACAATGAGCAGTTCTTC. Amino acid sequence: CASCLKLGARPNNEQFF. The whole variable domain, remainder taken from reference TRBV28 and TRBJ2-1, is DVKVTQSSRYLVKRTGEKVFLECVQDMDHENMFWYRQDPGLGLRLIYFSYDVKMKEKGDIPEGYSVSREKKERFSLILESASTNQTSMYLCASCLKLGARPNNEQFFGPGTRLTVL.

The rearrangement joins TRBV4-1 to TRBJ1-5, with TRBD1 matching over 8 bases. Germline V lookup: CDR1 MGHRA, CDR2 YSYEKL. This CDR3 is built from 16 residues. The ends lost 0 bases at V and 6 bases at J; junction bases unmatched: 7. The CDR3 DNA sequence: TGCGCCAGCAGCCAAGATTTTGCAGGGGGCGGTCAGCCCCAGCATTTT. This codes for CASSQDFAGGGQPQHF.

The chain links TRBV5-6 to TRBJ1-1, with 7 bases lining up with TRBD1. Germline assignment: CDR1 SGHDT and CDR2 YYEEEE. The CDR3 sequence is 16 residues long. V shed 4 bases and J 1 base; nucleotides not matched to a gene: 10. In DNA, the CDR3 is TGTGCCAGCAGCCCCTACAGGGGAGAGAGGAACACTGAAGCTTTCTTT. It yields the protein CASSPYRGERNTEAFF.

Comments on this clone: Compared with germline, one end of the junction differs, possibly owing to a read error. V usage is TRBV2 and J usage is TRBJ2-1; maybe TRBD2 (6 bases). Germline CDR1 SNHLY, CDR2 FYNNEI. The CDR3 loop spans 13 amino acids. This CDR3 reads CASSETRHNEQFF. CDR3 sequence (DNA): TGTGCCAGCAGCGAGACTAGACACAATGAGCAATTCTTC.

The chain joins TRBV6-5 to TRBJ1-1, with a weak D call TRBD1 (5 bases). V gave up 0 bases and J gave up 7 bases, with 12 bases separating them. This CDR3 comprises 14 residues. Germline loops: CDR1 MNHEY, CDR2 SVGAGI. CDR3 DNA: TGTGCCAGCAGTTACTCCGGTGGGGGGAATGAAGCTTTCTTT. Translating gives CASSYSGGGNEAFF.

The rearrangement joins TRBV2 to TRBJ2-5, with 8 bases that match TRBD2. V lost 7 bases, J lost 3 bases, and 4 bases stayed unmatched. The CDR3 covers 13 residues. Germline V gives CDR1 SNHLY, CDR2 FYNNEI. CDR3 sequence reads: CASIGTREETQYF. Here the CDR3 DNA reads TGTGCCAGCATTGGGACTAGAGAAGAGACCCAGTACTTC.

This clone appeared once. This chain joins TRBV9 and TRBJ1-2, with TRBD1 matching 8 bases. CDR3 size: 14 residues. V gave up 3 bases and J gave up 6 bases; unmatched junction bases: 7. Germline CDR1 reads SGDLS; CDR2 reads YYNGEE. The CDR3, as DNA: TGTGCCAGCAGCGCAGGGACAGGAAGGAATGGCTACACCTTC. Amino acid sequence: CASSAGTGRNGYTF.